This T cell receptor (beta chain) was obtained from a study of control samples from healthy donors and cancer patients. Some clones are missing from TCRdb's copy, which holds only in-frame ones; the method was immunoSEQ multiplex PCR. This sample yields more than 120,000 clones, of which about 90% are seen a single time; approximately 2.9% belongs to the top ten. This sequence was found in a man between 25 and 39 years old in good health. Sequenced sample: blood.

CDR3 DNA: TGTGCCAGCAGAACGGGCTTTAATTCACCCCTCCACTTT. It is translated as CASRTGFNSPLHF. V is TRBV25-1 and J is TRBJ1-6; no reliable D call. The CDR3 runs to 13 residues. V was clipped by 6 bases and J by 6 bases, with 9 bases between them. Germline values: CDR1 MGHDK, CDR2 SYGVNS. Filled out from reference TRBV25-1 and TRBJ1-6, the complete variable domain reads EADIYQTPRYLVIGTGKKITLECSQTMGHDKMYWYQQDPGMELHLIHYSYGVNSTEKGDLSSESTVSRIRTEHFPLTLESARPSHTSQYLCASRTGFNSPLHFGNGTRLTVT.